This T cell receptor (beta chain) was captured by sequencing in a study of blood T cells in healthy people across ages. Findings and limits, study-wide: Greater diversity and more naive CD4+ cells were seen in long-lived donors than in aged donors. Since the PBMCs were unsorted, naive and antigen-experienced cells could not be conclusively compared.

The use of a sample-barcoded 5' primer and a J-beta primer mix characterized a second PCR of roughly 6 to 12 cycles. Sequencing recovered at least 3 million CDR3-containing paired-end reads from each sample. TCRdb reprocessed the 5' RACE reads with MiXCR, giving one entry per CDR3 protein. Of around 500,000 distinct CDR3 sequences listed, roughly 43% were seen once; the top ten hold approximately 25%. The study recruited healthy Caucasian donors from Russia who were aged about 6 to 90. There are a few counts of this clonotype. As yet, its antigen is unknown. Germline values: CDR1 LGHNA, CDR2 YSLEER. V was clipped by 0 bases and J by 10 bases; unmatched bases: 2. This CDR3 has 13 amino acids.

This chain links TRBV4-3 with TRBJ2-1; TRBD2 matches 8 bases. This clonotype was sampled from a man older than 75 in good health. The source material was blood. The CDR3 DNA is TGCGCCAGCAGCCAAGACAGACTAGCGGAGCAGTTCTTC. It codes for CASSQDRLAEQFF.